The 5 T cell receptor beta chains given below trace back to one sample, sequenced in a study of PD-1 blockade in classical Hodgkin lymphoma. TCRdb keeps only in-frame clones here, not all; method: immunoSEQ multiplex PCR. The table includes some 38,000 clones, 76% detected once. Each of the patients experienced relapse following autologous stem cell transplantation, and their brentuximab vedotin exposure differed. Sequenced here: peripheral blood mononuclear cells (PBMCs), sampled before the second cycle of nivolumab. These receptors all stem from a human donor with classical Hodgkin lymphoma.

The V and J genes are TRBV4-3 and TRBJ2-7, with D possibly TRBD1 on 6 matching bases. Germline V gene lookup returns CDR1 LGHNA and CDR2 YSLEER. With 0 bases removed from V and 2 bases from J, the gap between germline ends came to 8 bases. The CDR3 length is 14 residues. DNA of the CDR3: TGCGCCAGCAGCCAAGACAGGGGTCCCTACGAGCAGTACTTC. Translating it yields CASSQDRGPYEQYF.

The chain has TRBV6-6 and TRBJ2-5; 7 bases match TRBD1. Germline values: CDR1 MNHNY, CDR2 SVGAGI (reference sequence). Trimming cost V 7 bases and J 5 bases; bases outside gene matches: 7. The CDR3 spans 13 residues. The CDR3 region has the DNA TGTGCCAGCAAGAGGGGGCCCGAGGAGACCCAGTACTTC. This translates into CASKRGPEETQYF.

This clone was observed a single time. The V call is TRBV6-6, the J call TRBJ1-1, with 9 bases identical to TRBD1. CDR3 length: 16 residues. Per germline, CDR1 MNHNY and CDR2 SVGAGI (reference sequence). V gave up 6 bases and J gave up 1 base; unmatched junction bases: 9. CDR3 nucleotide sequence: TGTGCCAGCAGGGGAACAGGGGGCTCGGGGAACACTGAAGCTTTCTTT. This codes for CASRGTGGSGNTEAFF.

This clone was recorded only once. The rearrangement uses TRBV7-3 and TRBJ2-2, with D hard to call. CDR3 length: 11 residues. Germline V gene data show CDR1 as SGHTA and CDR2 as FQGTGA. Trimming pared 5 bases from V and 5 bases from J, leaving 3 bases between. In DNA form, the CDR3 reads TGTGCCAGCAGCAGAACCGGGGAGCTGTTTTTT. As protein: CASSRTGELFF. The variable domain in full, with the rest retrieved from reference TRBV7-3 and TRBJ2-2, is GAGVSQTPSNKVTEKGKYVELRCDPISGHTALYWYRQSLGQGPEFLIYFQGTGAADDSGLPNDRFFAVRPEGSVSTLKIQRTERGDSAVYLCASSRTGELFFGEGSRLTVL.

The gene calls are TRBV19 and TRBJ1-4; the match to TRBD1 covers 12 bases. The V gene end was trimmed by 7 bases and the J gene end by 1 base; junction bases not matched to a gene: 10. Germline values: CDR1 LNHDA, CDR2 SQIVND (reference sequence). CDR3 length equals 18 residues. CDR3 bases: TGTGCCAGTAATTCCGGGACAGGGGGCTTTCAAACTAATGAAAAACTGTTTTTT. This encodes CASNSGTGGFQTNEKLFF.